A single sample gave rise to the 17 T cell receptor beta chains below, sequenced in a study of cytomegalovirus exposure and HLA in healthy donors (dated by TCRdb to the late 2010s). Library creation used the immunoSEQ multiplex PCR assay. For the multiplex PCR, a mixture combining 60 forward primers for TCR Vbeta segments and 13 reverse primers for TCR Jbeta segments was used. Not all clones reach the TCRdb copy of this immuneACCESS table, which keeps in-frame sequences only. Checked studies attribute under half of the gap to unresolved V genes and leave the rest unexplained. The table for this sample lists approximately 100,000 clones; about four fifths of them were counted only once. In total, the top ten clones hold over 3% of the sample. Specimen: PBMCs. These receptor sequences come from a woman between 40 and 50 years old in good health and CMV-seronegative.

J is TRBJ1-1 and V is TRBV6-1; TRBD1 matches at 7 bases. Per germline, CDR1 MNHNS and CDR2 SASEGT. V was clipped by 7 bases and J by 8 bases; unmatched bases: 10. The CDR3 runs to 13 residues. The CDR3 loop is CASTQTLRGEAFF. In nucleotides, the CDR3 is TGTGCCAGCACCCAAACCCTCAGGGGGGAAGCTTTCTTT.

V gene TRBV28 combines with J gene TRBJ1-1; tentatively, D is TRBD1 (6 bases). This CDR3 is built from 14 residues. Germline CDR1 MDHEN, CDR2 SYDVKM. Between the trimmed V and J ends, which lost 7 bases and 1 base, there was a span of 13 bases. The CDR3 protein is CASTSTGTNTEAFF. CDR3 bases: TGTGCCAGCACTTCCACAGGGACGAACACTGAAGCTTTCTTT.

The CDR3 nucleotides are TGTGCCAGCAGCCAATGGGCGGACAACTCTAACTATGGCTACACCTTC. This codes for CASSQWADNSNYGYTF. The chain links TRBV4-2 to TRBJ1-2, with a weak D call TRBD1 (5 bases). The length of the CDR3 is 16 residues. V shed 2 bases and J shed 0 bases, with 13 bases lying between them. Germline V gene sequence: CDR1 LGHNA, CDR2 YNFKEQ.

The chain has TRBV5-1 and TRBJ2-3, with TRBD1 matching over 7 bases. Per the germline V gene, CDR1 is SGHRS and CDR2 is YFSETQ. Trimming removed 4 bases from V and 0 bases from J; junction bases left unmatched: 5. The CDR3 covers 15 residues. The CDR3 region has the DNA TGCGCCAGCAGCGGGGGACAGAGAAGCACAGATACGCAGTATTTT. It is translated as CASSGGQRSTDTQYF.

This clone was observed a handful of times. The chain joins TRBV4-3 to TRBJ1-1; D is uncertain. Germline V gene data show CDR1 as LGHNA and CDR2 as YSLEER. Trimming stripped 0 bases from V and 0 bases from J, with 11 bases between. The CDR3 consists of 16 residues. CDR3 protein: CASSQDVPAMNTEAFF. CDR3 coding DNA: TGCGCCAGCAGCCAAGATGTGCCAGCGATGAACACTGAAGCTTTCTTT.

V is TRBV7-2 and J is TRBJ2-7, with 11 bases that match TRBD2. The CDR3 extends over 15 amino acids. Per the germline V gene, CDR1 is SGHTA and CDR2 is FQGNSA. Losses at the gene ends were 1 base for V and 6 bases for J; bases not matched to a gene: 5. The CDR3, as DNA: TGTGCCAGCAGCTTAGATCCTAGCGGGGGGCGCGAGCAGTACTTC. Protein product: CASSLDPSGGREQYF.

The chain couples TRBV30 to TRBJ2-4; 8 bases are shared with TRBD1. Per the germline V gene, CDR1 is GTSNPN and CDR2 is SVGIG (reference sequence). The ends lost 5 bases at V and 12 bases at J; junction bases unmatched: 6. The CDR3 runs to 11 residues. CDR3: CAWGGQEGQYF. In DNA, the CDR3 is TGTGCCTGGGGGGGACAGGAGGGTCAGTACTTC.

This clone is a singleton in its sample. This chain joins TRBV18 and TRBJ2-7; possible D gene TRBD1, 6 bases. CDR3 size: 15 residues. Trimming removed 3 bases at V and 3 bases at J, with 15 bases between. Per the germline V gene, CDR1 is KGHSH and CDR2 is LQKENI. In DNA form, the CDR3 reads TGTGCCAGCTCACCGCCTCTAGGGGGTAACTACGAGCAGTACTTC. Translated: CASSPPLGGNYEQYF.

In this sample, this clone turned up a few times. This chain joins TRBV2 and TRBJ2-2, with 8 bases that match TRBD2. The J segment lost 8 bases and the V segment lost 1 base, leaving 9 bases of the junction unmatched. Germline V gene sequence: CDR1 SNHLY, CDR2 FYNNEI. The CDR3 runs 16 residues. The CDR3 region is CASSEGRGAMTGELFF. CDR3 nucleotides: TGTGCCAGCAGTGAAGGGCGGGGGGCCATGACGGGGGAGCTGTTTTTT. The whole variable domain, remainder taken from reference TRBV2 and TRBJ2-2, is EPEVTQTPSHQVTQMGQEVILRCVPISNHLYFYWYRQILGQKVEFLVSFYNNEISEKSEIFDDQFSVERPDGSNFTLKIRSTKLEDSAMYFCASSEGRGAMTGELFFGEGSRLTVL.

V usage is TRBV4-1 and J usage is TRBJ1-5; 7 positions match TRBD1. The CDR3 is made up of 18 amino acids. Germline lookup yields CDR1 MGHRA and CDR2 YSYEKL. The V segment lost 0 bases and the J segment 3 bases; nucleotides outside the gene matches: 11. The CDR3 bases are TGCGCCAGCAGCCAAGACCCTCACGGCGGACAGGCCAATCAGCCCCAGCATTTT. Translated: CASSQDPHGGQANQPQHF.

The chain carries TRBV27 and TRBJ1-6, with a weak D call TRBD1 (6 bases). Germline V gene sequence: CDR1 MNHEY, CDR2 SMNVEV (reference sequence). V was trimmed by 3 bases and J by 7 bases, leaving 13 bases between them. CDR3 length: 15 residues. CDR3 region: CASSFVSQGNSPLHF. DNA of the CDR3: TGTGCCAGCAGTTTCGTGTCACAGGGCAATTCACCCCTCCACTTT.

This chain uses TRBV28 with TRBJ1-3; no clear D gene. Trimming stripped 2 bases from V and 4 bases from J, with 9 bases between. The CDR3 contains 14 residues. Germline V lookup: CDR1 MDHEN, CDR2 SYDVKM. CDR3 amino acids: CASSLGGGGNTIYF. For the CDR3, the DNA is TGTGCCAGCAGTTTAGGTGGTGGCGGAAACACCATATATTTT.

V usage is TRBV18 and J usage is TRBJ1-1, with D possibly TRBD1 on 5 matching bases. Germline V gene sequence: CDR1 KGHSH, CDR2 LQKENI. Trimming pared 1 base from V and 3 bases from J, leaving 12 bases between. The CDR3 has 15 residues. CDR3 in DNA: TGTGCCAGCTCACCACGGGAAAGGGGCGACACTGAAGCTTTCTTT. Amino acids: CASSPRERGDTEAFF.

The chain couples TRBV29-1 to TRBJ2-5; D may be TRBD2 (5 bases). The CDR3 loop spans 13 amino acids. With 7 bases removed from V and 5 bases from J, the gap between germline ends came to 17 bases. The germline V gene encodes CDR1 SQVTM and CDR2 ANQGSEA. DNA of the CDR3: TGCAGCGCCTCTTCCGGAGGCGATGAGACCCAGTACTTC. Its protein product is CSASSGGDETQYF.

This clone was found a few times. The V and J genes are TRBV10-3 and TRBJ1-1; 8 nucleotides align to TRBD1. This CDR3 is 15 amino acids long. J lost 4 bases, V lost 2 bases, and 6 bases had no gene match. The germline V gene encodes CDR1 ENHRY and CDR2 SYGVKD. The CDR3 sequence is CAISEVRTGITEAFF. CDR3 nucleotide sequence: TGTGCCATCAGTGAGGTGCGGACAGGGATCACTGAAGCTTTCTTT.

The chain combines TRBV7-2 with TRBJ1-6; 9 bases agree with TRBD1. Trimming at V came to 5 bases and at J to 10 bases, leaving 9 bases not matched to a gene. This CDR3 contains 15 residues. The V gene's germline CDR1 is SGHTA and CDR2 FQGNSA. The CDR3 protein is CASSPRPGQGSPLHF. The CDR3 DNA is TGTGCCAGCAGCCCCCGACCGGGACAGGGATCACCCCTCCACTTT.

This clone was picked up one time. The genes are TRBV2 and TRBJ2-5; D is unresolved. Trimming shortened V by 10 bases and J by 3 bases, and 12 bases separated the two germline ends. Germline V lookup: CDR1 SNHLY, CDR2 FYNNEI. The CDR3 runs 12 residues. CDR3 coding DNA: TGTGCCACTAGTTGGCTGGAAGAGACCCAGTACTTC. Encoded protein: CATSWLEETQYF.